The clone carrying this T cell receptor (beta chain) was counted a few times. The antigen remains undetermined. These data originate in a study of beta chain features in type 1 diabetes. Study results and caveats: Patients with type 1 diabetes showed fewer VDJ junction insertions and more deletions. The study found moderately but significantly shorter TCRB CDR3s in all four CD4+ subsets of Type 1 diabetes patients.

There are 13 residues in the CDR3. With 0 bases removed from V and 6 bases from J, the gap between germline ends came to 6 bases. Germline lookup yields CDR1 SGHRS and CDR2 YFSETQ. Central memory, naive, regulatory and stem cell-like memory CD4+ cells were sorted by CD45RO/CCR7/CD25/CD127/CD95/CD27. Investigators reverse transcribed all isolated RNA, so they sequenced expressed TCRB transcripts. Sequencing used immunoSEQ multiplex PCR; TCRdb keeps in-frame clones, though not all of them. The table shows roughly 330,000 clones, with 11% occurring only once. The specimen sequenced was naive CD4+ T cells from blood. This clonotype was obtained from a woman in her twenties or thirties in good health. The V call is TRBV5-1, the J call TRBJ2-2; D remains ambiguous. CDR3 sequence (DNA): TGCGCCAGCAGCTTGGTTCTCTCCGGGGAGCTGTTTTTT. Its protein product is CASSLVLSGELFF.